Each of the 17 T cell receptor beta chains below was sequenced from the same sample in a study of T cells after yellow fever vaccination. Each CDR3 protein gets one entry after TCRdb re-called the 5' RACE reads with MiXCR. The sample lists approximately 250,000 distinct CDR3 sequences; about 5.2% were seen once. This material consisted of CD4+ T cells sorted from PBMCs, taken on the day of the yellow fever booster vaccination. The receptors derive from a man aged 18 to 29 who received the YFV17D yellow fever vaccine.

V and J are TRBV6-2 or TRBV6-3 and TRBJ2-3, with unresolved D. With 7 bases removed from V and 2 bases from J, the gap between germline ends came to 7 bases. Per the germline V gene, CDR1 is MNHEY and CDR2 is SVGEGT. The CDR3 loop spans 12 amino acids. Written as DNA, the CDR3 is TGTGCCAGCACGACACTCACAGATACGCAGTATTTT. Protein product: CASTTLTDTQYF.

The rearrangement joins TRBV5-1 to TRBJ2-7; D is possibly TRBD2 (5 bases). Trimming removed 4 bases at V and 4 bases at J, with 15 bases between. CDR3 length: 14 residues. CDR1 is SGHRS, CDR2 YFSETQ, per germline. DNA of the CDR3: TGCGCCAGCAGCGTGGAAGGAGCGGTGTACGAGCAGTACTTC. Translating it yields CASSVEGAVYEQYF.

The V call is TRBV4-3, the J call TRBJ2-5, with no clear D. This CDR3 has 17 residues. Trimming cost V 0 bases and J 1 base, with 15 bases left between them. Germline CDR1 is LGHNA and CDR2 is YSLEER. This chain's CDR3 is CASSQETLGQVQETQYF. CDR3 nucleotides: TGCGCCAGCAGCCAAGAAACATTAGGTCAGGTCCAAGAGACCCAGTACTTC.

This clonotype appeared many times. The rearrangement links TRBV10-3 to TRBJ2-2, with 9 nucleotides matching TRBD1. The germline V gene has CDR1 ENHRY and CDR2 SYGVKD. The CDR3 sequence is 15 residues long. Germline trimming cut 8 bases from V and 6 bases from J; bases unmatched to any gene: 10. The CDR3 region has the DNA TGTGCCATCTTCGGAGGGACAGGGATCGCCGGGGAGCTGTTTTTT. It codes for CAIFGGTGIAGELFF.

There are many counts of this clonotype. J is TRBJ2-1 and V is TRBV29-1; TRBD1 aligns across 8 bases. After removal of 2 bases from V and 5 bases from J, the junction contained 8 bases not matched to a gene. This CDR3 is 15 amino acids long. CDR1 and CDR2 from the germline V gene are SQVTM and ANQGSEA. The CDR3 sequence: CSVELWTGINNEQFF. The CDR3 DNA follows: TGCAGCGTTGAATTGTGGACAGGGATAAACAATGAGCAGTTCTTC.

The rearrangement uses TRBV6-5 and TRBJ2-3; D call uncertain. Germline V gene lookup returns CDR1 MNHEY and CDR2 SVGAGI. Deletions cut 7 bases from V and 9 bases from J, with 14 bases between. This CDR3 is built from 12 residues. The CDR3 region has the DNA TGTGCCAGCATGGGGATTAAAGAAACGCAGTATTTT. Amino acid sequence: CASMGIKETQYF.

This clonotype was detected a few times. The gene calls are TRBV20-1 and TRBJ1-5; TRBD1 matches at 7 bases. Trimming cost V 3 bases and J 7 bases; bases outside gene matches: 9. The CDR3 contains 14 residues. From germline, CDR1 is DFQATT and CDR2 SNEGSKA (reference sequence). Written as DNA, the CDR3 is TGCAGTGCTAGTGTCAGACAGGGCGAACAGCCCCAGCATTTT. This gives the protein CSASVRQGEQPQHF.

This clonotype was recorded many times. The chain uses TRBV7-9 and TRBJ2-1; D is unclear. The ends were cut back, 5 bases at V and 6 bases at J, with 20 bases in the middle. In germline, CDR1 is SEHNR, CDR2 FQNEAQ (reference sequence). The CDR3 runs to 16 residues. CDR3 sequence reads: CASSLRWVRNGNEQFF. In DNA, the CDR3 is TGTGCCAGCAGCCTACGTTGGGTACGCAACGGCAATGAGCAGTTCTTC.

The chain joins TRBV7-2 to TRBJ2-7; tentative D call: TRBD1 (7 bases). With 0 bases removed from V and 6 bases from J, the gap between germline ends came to 21 bases. CDR3 length equals 17 residues. In germline, CDR1 is SGHTA, CDR2 FQGNSA. The CDR3 sequence: CASSLAGGEGRGGEQYF. The CDR3 DNA sequence: TGTGCCAGCAGCTTAGCAGGGGGCGAAGGAAGGGGAGGCGAGCAGTACTTC.

This clonotype was counted ten times or more. The rearrangement joins TRBV11-2 to TRBJ2-2; D remains unclear. CDR3 size: 12 residues. The V end lost 3 bases, the J end lost 7 bases, and 6 bases lay between the germline ends. Looked up from germline, CDR1 is SGHAT and CDR2 is FQNNGV. CDR3 residues: CASSFESGELFF. In DNA form, the CDR3 reads TGTGCCAGCAGCTTTGAGAGCGGGGAGCTGTTTTTT.

The V and J genes are TRBV9 and TRBJ2-5; TRBD1 agrees at 9 bases. After removal of 1 base from V and 1 base from J, the junction contained 5 bases not matched to a gene. The CDR3 has 16 residues. Germline V CDR1 and CDR2: SGDLS, YYNGEE. CDR3 sequence reads: CASSVQTGGIQETQYF. CDR3 DNA: TGTGCCAGCAGCGTACAGACAGGGGGGATCCAAGAGACCCAGTACTTC. Using reference TRBV9 and TRBJ2-5 for the parts outside the CDR3, the full variable domain is DSGVTQTPKHLITATGQRVTLRCSPRSGDLSVYWYQQSLDQGLQFLIQYYNGEERAKGNILERFSAQQFPDLHSELNLSSLELGDSALYFCASSVQTGGIQETQYFGPGTRLLVL.

The rearrangement joins TRBV11-2 to TRBJ2-2; 8 positions match TRBD1. The germline V gene has CDR1 SGHAT and CDR2 FQNNGV. V lost 1 base and J lost 2; bases outside the gene matches: 18. The CDR3 loop spans 21 amino acids. CDR3: CASSLGLWGNVDRENTGELFF. In DNA form, the CDR3 reads TGTGCCAGCAGCTTAGGTCTCTGGGGAAATGTGGACAGGGAAAACACCGGGGAGCTGTTTTTT.

This chain links TRBV14 with TRBJ2-5; D perhaps matches TRBD2 (7 bases). The germline V gene encodes CDR1 SGHDN and CDR2 FVKESK. Trimming removed 0 bases from V and 5 bases from J, with 10 bases in between. The CDR3 runs to 14 residues. The CDR3 spells CASSQEGGPETQYF. CDR3 in DNA: TGTGCCAGCAGCCAAGAGGGGGGGCCCGAGACCCAGTACTTC.

This clonotype was counted a few times. The V gene is TRBV7-2, the J gene TRBJ1-2; a weak D match, TRBD1 (5 bases). CDR1 and CDR2 (germline): SGHTA, FQGNSA. The CDR3 sequence is 14 residues long. V lost 2 bases to trimming and J lost 6 bases, with 13 bases between them. CDR3 sequence: CASSLRDLGHGYTF. The CDR3, as DNA: TGTGCCAGCAGCTTACGGGACTTGGGGCATGGCTACACCTTC.

The V and J genes are TRBV20-1 and TRBJ2-5; 10 nucleotides match TRBD2. Germline loops: CDR1 DFQATT, CDR2 SNEGSKA (reference sequence). V dropped 0 bases and J dropped 7; count of bases not matched to a gene: 11. The CDR3 is 16 amino acids. This chain's CDR3 is CSARDSASGSGGTQYF. In DNA, the CDR3 is TGCAGTGCTAGAGATTCGGCTAGCGGGAGCGGCGGGACCCAGTACTTC.

There are a few counts of this clonotype. J is TRBJ2-7 and V is TRBV19, with a weak D call TRBD1 (6 bases). The CDR3 spans 13 residues. The V end was cut by 5 bases, the J end by 6 bases, with 14 bases between. In germline, CDR1 is LNHDA, CDR2 SQIVND (reference sequence). For the CDR3, the DNA is TGTGCCAGTAGTCCCCGAACAGGGTCCGAGCAGTACTTC. Translated: CASSPRTGSEQYF.

The table lists this clonotype with many counts. The rearrangement uses TRBV2 and TRBJ2-7; unclear D gene. This CDR3 has 11 amino acids. Trimming took 4 bases from V and 4 from J, leaving 5 bases between them. Germline lookup yields CDR1 SNHLY and CDR2 FYNNEI. The CDR3 bases are TGTGCCAGCAGTGTTGAGTACGAGCAGTACTTC. Protein product: CASSVEYEQYF.